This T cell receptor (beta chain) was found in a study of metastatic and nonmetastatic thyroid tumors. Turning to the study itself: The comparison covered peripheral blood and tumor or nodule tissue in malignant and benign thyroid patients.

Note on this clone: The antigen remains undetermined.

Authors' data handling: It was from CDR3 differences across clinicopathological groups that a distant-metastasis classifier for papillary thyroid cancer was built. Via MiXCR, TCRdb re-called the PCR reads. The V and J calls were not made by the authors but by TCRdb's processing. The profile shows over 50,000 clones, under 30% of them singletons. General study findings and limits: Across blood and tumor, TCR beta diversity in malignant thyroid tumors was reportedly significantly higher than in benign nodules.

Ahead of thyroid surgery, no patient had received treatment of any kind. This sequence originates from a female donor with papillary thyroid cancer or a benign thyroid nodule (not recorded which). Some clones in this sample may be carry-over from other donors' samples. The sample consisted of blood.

The CDR3 spells CASSYGSLTTNEKLFF. CDR3 nucleotides: TGTGCCAGCAGCTACGGATCTTTAACAACTAATGAAAAACTGTTTTTT. The rearrangement links TRBV11-2 to TRBJ1-4; no definite D call. Germline assignment: CDR1 SGHAT and CDR2 FQNNGV. V was pared by 4 bases and J by 0 bases, with 12 bases between. The CDR3 extends over 16 amino acids.